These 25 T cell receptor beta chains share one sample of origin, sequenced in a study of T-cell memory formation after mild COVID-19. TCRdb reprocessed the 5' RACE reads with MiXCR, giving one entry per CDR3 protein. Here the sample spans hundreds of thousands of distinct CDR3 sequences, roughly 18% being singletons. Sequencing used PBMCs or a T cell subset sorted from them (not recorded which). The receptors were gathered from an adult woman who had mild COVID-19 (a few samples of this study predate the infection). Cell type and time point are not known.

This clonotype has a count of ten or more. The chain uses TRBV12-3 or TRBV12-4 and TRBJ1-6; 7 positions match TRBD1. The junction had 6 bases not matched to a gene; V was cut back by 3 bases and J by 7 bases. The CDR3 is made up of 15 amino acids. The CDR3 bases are TGTGCCAGCAGTTTTCAGGGAGGGGGCAATTCACCCCTCCACTTT. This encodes CASSFQGGGNSPLHF.

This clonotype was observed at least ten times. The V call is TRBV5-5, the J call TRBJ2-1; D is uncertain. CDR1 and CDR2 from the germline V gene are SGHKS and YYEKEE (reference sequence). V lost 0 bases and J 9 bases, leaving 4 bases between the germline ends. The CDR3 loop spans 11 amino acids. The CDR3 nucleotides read TGTGCCAGCAGCTTGGACGGTGAGCAGTTCTTC. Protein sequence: CASSLDGEQFF.

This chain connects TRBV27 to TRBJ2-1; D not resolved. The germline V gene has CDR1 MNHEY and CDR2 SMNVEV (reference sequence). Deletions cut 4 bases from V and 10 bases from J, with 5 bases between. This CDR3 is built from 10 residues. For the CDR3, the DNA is TGTGCCAGCAGTTCCGTGGAGCAGTTCTTC. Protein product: CASSSVEQFF.

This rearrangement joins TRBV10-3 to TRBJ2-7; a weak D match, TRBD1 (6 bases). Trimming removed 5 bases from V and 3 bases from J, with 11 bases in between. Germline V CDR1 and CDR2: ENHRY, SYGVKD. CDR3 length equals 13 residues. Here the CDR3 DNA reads TGTGCCATCAGTTCGGACAGTATCTACGAGCAGTACTTC. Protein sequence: CAISSDSIYEQYF.

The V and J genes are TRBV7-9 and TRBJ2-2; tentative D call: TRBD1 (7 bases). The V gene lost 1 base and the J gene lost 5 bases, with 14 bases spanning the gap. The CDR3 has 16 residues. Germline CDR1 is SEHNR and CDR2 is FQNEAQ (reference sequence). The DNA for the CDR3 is TGTGCCAGCAGCTTAGGCGGGACAGTGCGGACCGGGGAGCTGTTTTTT. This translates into CASSLGGTVRTGELFF.

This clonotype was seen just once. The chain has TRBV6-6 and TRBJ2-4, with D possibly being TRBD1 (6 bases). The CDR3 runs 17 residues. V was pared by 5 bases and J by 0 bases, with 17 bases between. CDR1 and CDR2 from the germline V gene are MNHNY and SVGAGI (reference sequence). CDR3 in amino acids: CASSHRDTIGAKNIQYF. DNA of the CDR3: TGTGCCAGCAGTCACCGGGACACCATTGGAGCCAAAAACATTCAGTACTTC.

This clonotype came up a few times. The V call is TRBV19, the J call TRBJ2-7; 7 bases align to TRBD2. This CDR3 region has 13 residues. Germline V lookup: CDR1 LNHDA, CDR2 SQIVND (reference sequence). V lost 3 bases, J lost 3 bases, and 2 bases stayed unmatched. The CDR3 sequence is CASSIVAGYEQYF. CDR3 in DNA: TGTGCCAGTAGTATTGTAGCGGGCTACGAGCAGTACTTC.

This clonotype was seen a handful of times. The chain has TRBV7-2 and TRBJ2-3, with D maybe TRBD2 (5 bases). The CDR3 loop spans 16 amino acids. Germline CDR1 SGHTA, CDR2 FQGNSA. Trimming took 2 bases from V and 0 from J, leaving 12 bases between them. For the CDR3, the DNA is TGTGCCAGCAGCTTACATAGGGCGGGTAGCACAGATACGCAGTATTTT. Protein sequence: CASSLHRAGSTDTQYF.

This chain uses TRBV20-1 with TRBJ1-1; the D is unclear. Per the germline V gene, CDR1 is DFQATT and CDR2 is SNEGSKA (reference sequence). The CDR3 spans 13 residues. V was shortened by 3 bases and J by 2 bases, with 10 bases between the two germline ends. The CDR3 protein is CSASWSGNTEAFF. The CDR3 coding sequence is TGCAGTGCTAGTTGGTCAGGAAACACTGAAGCTTTCTTT.

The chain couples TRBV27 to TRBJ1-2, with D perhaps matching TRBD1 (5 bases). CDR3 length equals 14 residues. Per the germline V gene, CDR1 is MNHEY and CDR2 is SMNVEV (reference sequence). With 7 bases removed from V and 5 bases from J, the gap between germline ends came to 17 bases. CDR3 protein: CASTRGRGEYGYTF. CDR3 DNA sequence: TGTGCCAGCACTCGTGGGAGAGGGGAATATGGCTACACCTTC.

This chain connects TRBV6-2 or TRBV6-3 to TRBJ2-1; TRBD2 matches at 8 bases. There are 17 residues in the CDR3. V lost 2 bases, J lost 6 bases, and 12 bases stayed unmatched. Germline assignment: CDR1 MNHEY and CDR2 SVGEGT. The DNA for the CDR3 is TGTGCCAGCAGTTACGGGGCTGCGGGAGGTAGTTCCAATGAGCAGTTCTTC. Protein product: CASSYGAAGGSSNEQFF.

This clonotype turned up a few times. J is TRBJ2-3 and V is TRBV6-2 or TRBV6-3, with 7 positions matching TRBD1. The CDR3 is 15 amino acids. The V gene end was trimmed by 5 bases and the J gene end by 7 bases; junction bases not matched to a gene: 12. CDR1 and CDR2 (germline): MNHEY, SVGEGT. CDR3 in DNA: TGTGCCAGCAGTCGACAGACAGGGATGCCTAATACGCAGTATTTT. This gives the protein CASSRQTGMPNTQYF.

The CDR3 reads CASSLTISGGFTDTQYF. CDR3 coding DNA: TGTGCCAGCAGCTTAACGATTAGCGGGGGGTTCACAGATACGCAGTATTTT. V usage is TRBV7-3 and J usage is TRBJ2-3; 10 bases align to TRBD2. After removal of 0 bases from V and 2 bases from J, the junction contained 5 bases not matched to a gene. The CDR3 covers 17 residues. From germline, CDR1 is SGHTA and CDR2 FQGTGA.

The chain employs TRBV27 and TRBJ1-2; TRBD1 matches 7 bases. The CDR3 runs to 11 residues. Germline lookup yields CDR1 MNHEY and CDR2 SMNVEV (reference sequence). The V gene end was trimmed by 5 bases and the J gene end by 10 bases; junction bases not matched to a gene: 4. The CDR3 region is CASSTGQTYTF. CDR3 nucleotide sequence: TGTGCCAGCAGTACGGGACAGACCTACACCTTC.

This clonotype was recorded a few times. CDR3 sequence reads: CASSPGKGYNSPLHF. Here the CDR3 DNA reads TGTGCCAGCAGCCCAGGGAAGGGGTATAATTCACCCCTCCACTTT. The V and J genes are TRBV6-5 and TRBJ1-6; TRBD1 might be the D (5 bases). Germline loops: CDR1 MNHEY, CDR2 SVGAGI. V was cut by 6 bases and J by 4 bases, with 13 bases left in between. CDR3 length: 15 amino acids.

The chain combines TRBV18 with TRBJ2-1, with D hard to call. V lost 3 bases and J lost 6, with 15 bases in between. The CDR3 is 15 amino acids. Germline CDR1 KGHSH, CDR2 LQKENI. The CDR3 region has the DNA TGTGCCAGCTCACCCGGAGTCGGTGTATTCAATGAGCAGTTCTTC. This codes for CASSPGVGVFNEQFF.

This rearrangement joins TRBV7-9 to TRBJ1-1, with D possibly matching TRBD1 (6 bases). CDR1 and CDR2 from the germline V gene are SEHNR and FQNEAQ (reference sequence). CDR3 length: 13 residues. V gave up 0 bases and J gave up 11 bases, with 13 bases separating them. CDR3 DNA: TGTGCCAGCAGCTTAGCGCAGGGGCGCGACGCTTTCTTT. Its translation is CASSLAQGRDAFF.

CDR3 coding DNA: TGTGCCAGCAGTTTAGTTGGGGCAGGGTCGGCTTTCTTT. Translation gives CASSLVGAGSAFF. The J gene is TRBJ1-1, the V gene TRBV27, with D maybe TRBD1 (5 bases). There are 13 residues in the CDR3. Germline values: CDR1 MNHEY, CDR2 SMNVEV (reference sequence). V lost 2 bases to trimming and J lost 11 bases, with 15 bases between them.

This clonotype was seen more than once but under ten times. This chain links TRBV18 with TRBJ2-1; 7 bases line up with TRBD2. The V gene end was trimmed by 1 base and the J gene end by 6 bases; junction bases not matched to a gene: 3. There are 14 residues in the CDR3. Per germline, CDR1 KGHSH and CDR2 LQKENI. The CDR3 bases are TGTGCCAGCTCACCACAAGCGGGAAGCAATGAGCAGTTCTTC. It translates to CASSPQAGSNEQFF.

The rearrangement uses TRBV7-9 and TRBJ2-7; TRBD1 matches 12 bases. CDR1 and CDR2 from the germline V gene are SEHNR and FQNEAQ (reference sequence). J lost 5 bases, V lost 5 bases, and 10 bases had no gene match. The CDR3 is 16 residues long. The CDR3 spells CASSHPYRDRGHEQYF. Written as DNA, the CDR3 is TGTGCCAGCAGCCATCCCTACCGGGACAGGGGGCACGAGCAGTACTTC.

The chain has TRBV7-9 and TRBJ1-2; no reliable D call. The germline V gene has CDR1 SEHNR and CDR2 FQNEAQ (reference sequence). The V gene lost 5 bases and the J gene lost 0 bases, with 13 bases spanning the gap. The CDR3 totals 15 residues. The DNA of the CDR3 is TGTGCCAGCAGCAGGACTGCTACTACTAACTATGGCTACACCTTC. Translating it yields CASSRTATTNYGYTF.

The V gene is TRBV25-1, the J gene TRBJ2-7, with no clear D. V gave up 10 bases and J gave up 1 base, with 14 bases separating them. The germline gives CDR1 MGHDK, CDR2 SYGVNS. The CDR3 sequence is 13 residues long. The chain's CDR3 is CATAGVGSYEQYF. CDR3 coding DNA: TGTGCCACCGCCGGAGTTGGGTCCTACGAGCAGTACTTC.

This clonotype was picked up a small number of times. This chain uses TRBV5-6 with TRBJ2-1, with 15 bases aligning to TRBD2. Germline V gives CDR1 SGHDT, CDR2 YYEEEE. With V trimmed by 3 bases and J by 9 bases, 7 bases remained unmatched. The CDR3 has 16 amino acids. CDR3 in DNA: TGTGCCAGCAGCTGGACTAGCGGGAGGGTAATGGGTGAGCAGTTCTTC. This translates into CASSWTSGRVMGEQFF.

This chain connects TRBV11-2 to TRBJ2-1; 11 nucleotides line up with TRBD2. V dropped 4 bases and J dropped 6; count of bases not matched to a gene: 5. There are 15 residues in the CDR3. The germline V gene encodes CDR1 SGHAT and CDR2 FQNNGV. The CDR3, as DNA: TGTGCCAGCAGCTCTAGCGGGGGGAAGGGCAATGAGCAGTTCTTC. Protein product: CASSSSGGKGNEQFF.

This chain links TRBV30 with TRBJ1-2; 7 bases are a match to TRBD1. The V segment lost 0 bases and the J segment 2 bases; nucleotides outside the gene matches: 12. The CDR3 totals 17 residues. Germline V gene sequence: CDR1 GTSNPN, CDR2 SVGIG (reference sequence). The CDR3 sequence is CAWSVKSGQAVNYGYTF. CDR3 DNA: TGTGCCTGGAGTGTAAAGTCCGGACAGGCCGTCAACTATGGCTACACCTTC.